This is a list of T cell receptor beta chains from one sample in a study of cytomegalovirus exposure and HLA in healthy donors. Generated by immunoSEQ multiplex PCR, the TCRdb table keeps only in-frame clones and is missing some. The repertoire holds about 200,000 clones, with approximately 78% as singletons. The sequenced material came from PBMCs. Receptor source: a middle-aged woman in good health and CMV-seronegative. Both conserved end residues are trimmed from each CDR3.

j_gene: TRBJ1-1; v_gene: TRBV28; CDR3aa: ASSYTGDTEAF
j_gene: TRBJ1-3; v_gene: TRBV6-6; CDR3aa: ASRSGQANSGNTIY
j_gene: TRBJ2-5; v_gene: TRBV15; CDR3aa: ATSRDQGLVGGRAGETQY
j_gene: TRBJ2-1; v_gene: TRBV18; CDR3aa: ASSSRTGGAYNEQF
j_gene: TRBJ1-4; v_gene: TRBV6-1; CDR3aa: ASSAYSRGGDEKLF
j_gene: TRBJ2-7; v_gene: TRBV28; CDR3aa: ASSLGGTGSYEQY
j_gene: TRBJ2-1; v_gene: TRBV6-6; CDR3aa: ASSYSTSGRGPEQF
j_gene: TRBJ1-1; v_gene: TRBV30; CDR3aa: AWSPGVGTEAF
j_gene: TRBJ1-1; v_gene: TRBV13; CDR3aa: ASSLTEAMNTEAF
j_gene: TRBJ2-2; v_gene: TRBV2; CDR3aa: ASTGRNTGELF
j_gene: TRBJ2-1; v_gene: TRBV6-4; CDR3aa: ASSEGLAGDNEQF
j_gene: TRBJ2-1; v_gene: TRBV7-9; CDR3aa: SSSAEGGQGFNEQF
j_gene: TRBJ1-1; v_gene: TRBV9; CDR3aa: ASSATGEAF
j_gene: TRBJ2-7; v_gene: TRBV4-2; CDR3aa: ASSQAHGRDSYEQY